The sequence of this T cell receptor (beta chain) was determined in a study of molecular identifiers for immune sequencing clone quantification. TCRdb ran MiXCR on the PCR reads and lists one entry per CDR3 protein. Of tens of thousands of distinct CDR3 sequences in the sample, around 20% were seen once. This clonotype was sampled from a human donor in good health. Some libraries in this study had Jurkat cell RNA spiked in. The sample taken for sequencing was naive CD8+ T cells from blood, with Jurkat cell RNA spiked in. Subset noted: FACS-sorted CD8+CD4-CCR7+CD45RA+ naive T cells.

CDR3 sequence: CSARDPLQGRGVGGNEQFF. The CDR3, as DNA: TGCAGTGCTAGAGATCCTTTACAGGGGAGGGGCGTGGGTGGCAATGAGCAGTTCTTC. The genes are TRBV20-1 and TRBJ2-1; D tentatively fits TRBD1 or TRBD2 (7 bases each). Germline CDR1 is DFQATT and CDR2 is SNEGSKA (reference sequence). The CDR3 has 19 amino acids. Trimming shortened V by 0 bases and J by 6 bases, and 27 bases separated the two germline ends.